The source of this T cell receptor (beta chain) is a study of T cells in Graves' hyperthyroidism and ophthalmopathy. This clonotype was found a few times. What it recognizes is unknown. Study-wide results and limits: Patients with ophthalmopathy were separated from those with stable hyperthyroidism by a 13 V-J model. Most thyroid-expanded clonotypes above 0.001 were also found in blood.

The CDR3 covers 17 residues. V shed 5 bases and J shed 0 bases, with 22 bases lying between them. CDR1 and CDR2 from the germline V gene are DFQATT and SNEGSKA (reference sequence). Amplification yielded TCR beta CDR3 regions, with RNA transcripts as the source. HTBI primers were used for first-round RT-PCR of the TCR CDR3. TCRdb redid the calling of the multiplex PCR reads with MiXCR, one entry per CDR3 protein. Among around 620,000 distinct CDR3 sequences listed, 16% were seen once. Sequenced sample: blood. This receptor was identified in a young woman with Graves' hyperthyroidism. The rearrangement uses TRBV20-1 and TRBJ2-5; a possible D gene is TRBD2 (6 bases). CDR3 residues: CSAAATGGANYQETQYF. CDR3 DNA sequence: TGCAGTGCTGCCGCCACCGGCGGGGCCAATTACCAAGAGACCCAGTACTTC.